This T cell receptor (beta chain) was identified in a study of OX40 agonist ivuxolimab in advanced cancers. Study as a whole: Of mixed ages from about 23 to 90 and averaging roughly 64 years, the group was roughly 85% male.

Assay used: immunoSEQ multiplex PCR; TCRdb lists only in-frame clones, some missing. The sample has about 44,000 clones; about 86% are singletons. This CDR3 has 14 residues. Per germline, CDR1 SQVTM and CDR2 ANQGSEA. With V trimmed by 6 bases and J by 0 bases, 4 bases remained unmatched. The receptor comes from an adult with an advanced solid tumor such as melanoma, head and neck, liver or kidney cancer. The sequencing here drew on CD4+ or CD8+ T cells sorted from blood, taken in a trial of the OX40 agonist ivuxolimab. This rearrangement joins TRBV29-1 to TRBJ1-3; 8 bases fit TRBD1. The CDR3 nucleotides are TGCAGCGTAGGACAGGGACGCTCTGGAAACACCATATATTTT. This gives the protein CSVGQGRSGNTIYF.